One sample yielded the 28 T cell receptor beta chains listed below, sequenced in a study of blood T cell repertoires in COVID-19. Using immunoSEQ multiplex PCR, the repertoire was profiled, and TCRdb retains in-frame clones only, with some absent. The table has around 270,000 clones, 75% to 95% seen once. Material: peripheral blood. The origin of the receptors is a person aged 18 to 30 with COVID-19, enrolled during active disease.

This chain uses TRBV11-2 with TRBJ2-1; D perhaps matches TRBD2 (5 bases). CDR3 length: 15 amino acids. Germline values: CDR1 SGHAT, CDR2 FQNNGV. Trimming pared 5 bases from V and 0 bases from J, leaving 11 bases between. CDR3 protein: CASSPLTTSYNEQFF. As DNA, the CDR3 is TGTGCCAGCAGCCCCCTGACTACCTCCTACAATGAGCAGTTCTTC.

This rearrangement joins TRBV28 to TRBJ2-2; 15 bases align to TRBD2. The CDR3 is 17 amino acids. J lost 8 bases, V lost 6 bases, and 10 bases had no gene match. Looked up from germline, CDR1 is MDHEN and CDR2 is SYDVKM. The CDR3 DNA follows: TGTGCCAGCAGCGTATTACCGGGACTAGCGGGAGGTGGGGAGCTGTTTTTT. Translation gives CASSVLPGLAGGGELFF. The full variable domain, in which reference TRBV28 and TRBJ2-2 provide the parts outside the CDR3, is DVKVTQSSRYLVKRTGEKVFLECVQDMDHENMFWYRQDPGLGLRLIYFSYDVKMKEKGDIPEGYSVSREKKERFSLILESASTNQTSMYLCASSVLPGLAGGGELFFGEGSRLTVL.

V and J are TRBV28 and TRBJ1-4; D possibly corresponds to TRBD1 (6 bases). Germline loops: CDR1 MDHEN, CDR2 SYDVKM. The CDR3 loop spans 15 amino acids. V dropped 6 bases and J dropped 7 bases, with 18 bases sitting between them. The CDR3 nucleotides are TGTGCCAGCAGCCTGGAGGGGGGGCGCGGTGAAAAACTGTTTTTT. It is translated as CASSLEGGRGEKLFF.

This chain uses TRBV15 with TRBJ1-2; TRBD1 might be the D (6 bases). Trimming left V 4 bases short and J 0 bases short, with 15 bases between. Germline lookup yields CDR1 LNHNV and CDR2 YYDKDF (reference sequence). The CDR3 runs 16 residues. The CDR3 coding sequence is TGTGCCACCAGCATGACGGACAGATCAGCTAACTATGGCTACACCTTC. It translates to CATSMTDRSANYGYTF.

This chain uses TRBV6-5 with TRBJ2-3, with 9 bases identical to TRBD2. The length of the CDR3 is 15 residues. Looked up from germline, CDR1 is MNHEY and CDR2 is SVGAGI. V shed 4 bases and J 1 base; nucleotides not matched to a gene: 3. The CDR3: CASSSWTSGTDTQYF. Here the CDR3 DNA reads TGTGCCAGCAGTTCGTGGACTAGCGGCACAGATACGCAGTATTTT.

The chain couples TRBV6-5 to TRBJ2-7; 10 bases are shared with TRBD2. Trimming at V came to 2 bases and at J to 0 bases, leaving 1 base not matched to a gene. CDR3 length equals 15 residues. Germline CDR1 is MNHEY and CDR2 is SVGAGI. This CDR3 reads CASSYRTSGSYEQYF. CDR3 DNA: TGTGCCAGCAGTTACCGGACTAGCGGCTCCTACGAGCAGTACTTC.

In DNA form, the CDR3 reads TGTGCCAGCAGTTTATCACAGAACTACGAGCAGTACTTC. It translates to CASSLSQNYEQYF. The chain couples TRBV27 to TRBJ2-7; D gene uncertain. The V and J ends lost 0 bases and 3 bases respectively, with 6 bases between them. Per germline, CDR1 MNHEY and CDR2 SMNVEV (reference sequence). The CDR3 runs 13 residues.

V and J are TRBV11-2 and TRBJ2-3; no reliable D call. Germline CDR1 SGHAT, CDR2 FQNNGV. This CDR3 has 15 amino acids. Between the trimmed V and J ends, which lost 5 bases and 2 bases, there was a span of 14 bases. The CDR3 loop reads CASSLGYGSTDTQYF. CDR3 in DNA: TGTGCCAGCAGCCTCGGGTACGGATCCACAGATACGCAGTATTTT.

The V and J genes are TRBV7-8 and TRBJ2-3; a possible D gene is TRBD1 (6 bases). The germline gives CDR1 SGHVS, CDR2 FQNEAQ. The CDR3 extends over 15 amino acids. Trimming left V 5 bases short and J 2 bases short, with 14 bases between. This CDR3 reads CASSQWTADTDTQYF. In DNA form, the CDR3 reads TGTGCCAGCAGCCAGTGGACAGCAGACACAGATACGCAGTATTTT.

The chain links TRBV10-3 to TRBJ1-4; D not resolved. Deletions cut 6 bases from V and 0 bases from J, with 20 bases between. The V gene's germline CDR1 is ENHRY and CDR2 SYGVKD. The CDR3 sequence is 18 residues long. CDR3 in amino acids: CAISPNGEGSATNEKLFF. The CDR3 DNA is TGTGCCATCAGCCCTAACGGAGAGGGCAGTGCAACTAATGAAAAACTGTTTTTT.

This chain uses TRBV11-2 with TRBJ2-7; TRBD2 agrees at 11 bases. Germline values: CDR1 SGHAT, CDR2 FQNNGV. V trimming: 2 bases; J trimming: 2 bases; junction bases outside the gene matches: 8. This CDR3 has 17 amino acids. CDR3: CASSLIASGRLTYEQYF. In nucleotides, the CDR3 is TGTGCCAGCAGCTTAATCGCTAGCGGGAGGTTAACCTACGAGCAGTACTTC.

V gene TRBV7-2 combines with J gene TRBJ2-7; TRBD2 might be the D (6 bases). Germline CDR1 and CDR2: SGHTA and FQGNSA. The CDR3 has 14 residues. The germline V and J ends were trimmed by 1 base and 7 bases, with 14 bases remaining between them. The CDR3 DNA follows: TGTGCCAGCAGCTTAGGCGGGATATTGGGAGAGCAGTACTTC. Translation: CASSLGGILGEQYF.

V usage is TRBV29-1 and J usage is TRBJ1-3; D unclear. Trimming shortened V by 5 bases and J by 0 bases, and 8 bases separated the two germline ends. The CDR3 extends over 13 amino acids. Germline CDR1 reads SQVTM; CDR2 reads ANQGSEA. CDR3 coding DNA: TGCAGCGTTTCTCCCCTCTCTGGAAACACCATATATTTT. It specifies CSVSPLSGNTIYF.

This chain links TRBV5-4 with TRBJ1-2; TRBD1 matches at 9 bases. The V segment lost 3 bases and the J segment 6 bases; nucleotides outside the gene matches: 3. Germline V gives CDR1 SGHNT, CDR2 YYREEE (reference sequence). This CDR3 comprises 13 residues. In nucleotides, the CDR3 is TGTGCCAGCAGCTGGGACAGGGTGGATGGCTACACCTTC. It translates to CASSWDRVDGYTF.

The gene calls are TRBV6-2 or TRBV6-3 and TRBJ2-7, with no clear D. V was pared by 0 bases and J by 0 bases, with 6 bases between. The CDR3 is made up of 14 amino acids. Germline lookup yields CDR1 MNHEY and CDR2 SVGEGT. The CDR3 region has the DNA TGTGCCAGCAGTTACTCGACAAACTCCTACGAGCAGTACTTC. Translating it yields CASSYSTNSYEQYF.

The CDR3 spells CAISDMNTGELFF. CDR3 nucleotides: TGTGCCATCAGTGATATGAACACCGGGGAGCTGTTTTTT. The chain has TRBV10-3 and TRBJ2-2; D ambiguous. Germline CDR1 and CDR2: ENHRY and SYGVKD. This CDR3 contains 13 residues. Between the trimmed V and J ends, which lost 3 bases and 1 base, there was a span of 3 bases.

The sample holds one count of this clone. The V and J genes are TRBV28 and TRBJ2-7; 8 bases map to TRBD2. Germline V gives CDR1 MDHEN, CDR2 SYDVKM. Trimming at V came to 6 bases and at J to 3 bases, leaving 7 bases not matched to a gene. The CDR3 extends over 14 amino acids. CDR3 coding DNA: TGTGCCAGCAGCTACGGGACTAGTCTCTACGAGCAGTACTTC. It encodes CASSYGTSLYEQYF.

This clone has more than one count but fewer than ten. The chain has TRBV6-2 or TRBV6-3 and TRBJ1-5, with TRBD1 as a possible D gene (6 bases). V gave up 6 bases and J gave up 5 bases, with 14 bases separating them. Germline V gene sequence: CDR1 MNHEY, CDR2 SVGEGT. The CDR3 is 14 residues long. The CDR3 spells CASSLGQSYQPQHF. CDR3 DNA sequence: TGTGCCAGCAGCCTAGGACAGTCTTATCAGCCCCAGCATTTT.

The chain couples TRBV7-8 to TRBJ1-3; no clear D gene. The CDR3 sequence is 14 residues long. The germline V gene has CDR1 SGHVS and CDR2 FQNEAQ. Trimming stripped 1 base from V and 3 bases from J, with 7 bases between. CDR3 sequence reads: CASSLGGSGNTIYF. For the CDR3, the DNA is TGTGCCAGCAGCTTAGGAGGGAGTGGAAACACCATATATTTT.

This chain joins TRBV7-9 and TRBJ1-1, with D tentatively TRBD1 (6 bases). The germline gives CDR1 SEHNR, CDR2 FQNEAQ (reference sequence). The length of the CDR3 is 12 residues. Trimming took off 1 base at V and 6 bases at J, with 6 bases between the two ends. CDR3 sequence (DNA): TGTGCCAGCAGCTTAGGACAGGCTGAAGCTTTCTTT. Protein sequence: CASSLGQAEAFF.

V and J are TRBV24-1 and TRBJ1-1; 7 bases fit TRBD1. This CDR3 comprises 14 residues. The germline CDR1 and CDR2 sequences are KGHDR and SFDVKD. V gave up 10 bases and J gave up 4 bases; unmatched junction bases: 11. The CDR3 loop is CATSETGESTEAFF. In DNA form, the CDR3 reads TGTGCCACTTCAGAAACAGGGGAGAGCACTGAAGCTTTCTTT.

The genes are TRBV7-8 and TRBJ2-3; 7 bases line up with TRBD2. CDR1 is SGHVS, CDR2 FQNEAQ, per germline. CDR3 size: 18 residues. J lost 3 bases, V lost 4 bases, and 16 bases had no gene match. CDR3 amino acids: CASSSGGGSRVRTDTQYF. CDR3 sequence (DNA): TGTGCCAGCAGCTCCGGGGGAGGGAGCCGGGTGAGGACAGATACGCAGTATTTT.

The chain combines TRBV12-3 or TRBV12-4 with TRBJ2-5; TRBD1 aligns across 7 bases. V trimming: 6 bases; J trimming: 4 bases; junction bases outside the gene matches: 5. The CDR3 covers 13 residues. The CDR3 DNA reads TGTGCCAGCAGCTCCGGGACAGTAGAGACCCAGTACTTC. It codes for CASSSGTVETQYF.

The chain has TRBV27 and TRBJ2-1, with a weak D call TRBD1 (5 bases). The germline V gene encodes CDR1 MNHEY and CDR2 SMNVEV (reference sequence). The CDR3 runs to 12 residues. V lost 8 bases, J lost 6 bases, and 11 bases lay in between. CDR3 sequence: CASGYRGNEQFF. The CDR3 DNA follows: TGTGCCAGCGGATATAGGGGCAATGAGCAGTTCTTC.

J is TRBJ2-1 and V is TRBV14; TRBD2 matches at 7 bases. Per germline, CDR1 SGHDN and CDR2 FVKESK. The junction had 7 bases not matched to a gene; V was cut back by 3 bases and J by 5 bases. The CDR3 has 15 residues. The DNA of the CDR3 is TGTGCCAGCAGCCACGGCCTAGCGGTTAACAATGAGCAGTTCTTC. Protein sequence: CASSHGLAVNNEQFF.

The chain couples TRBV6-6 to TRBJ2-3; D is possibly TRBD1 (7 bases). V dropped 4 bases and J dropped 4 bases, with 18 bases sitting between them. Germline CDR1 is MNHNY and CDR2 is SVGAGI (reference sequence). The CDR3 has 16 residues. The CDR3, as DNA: TGTGCCAGCAGTTCCGAGCGGACCAGGGGGGCAGATACGCAGTATTTT. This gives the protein CASSSERTRGADTQYF.

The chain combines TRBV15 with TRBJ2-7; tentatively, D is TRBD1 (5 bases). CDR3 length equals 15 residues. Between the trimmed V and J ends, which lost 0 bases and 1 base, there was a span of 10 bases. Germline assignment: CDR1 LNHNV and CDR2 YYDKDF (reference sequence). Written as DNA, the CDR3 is TGTGCCACCAGCAGAGATCCCGACAGATCCTACGAGCAGTACTTC. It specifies CATSRDPDRSYEQYF.

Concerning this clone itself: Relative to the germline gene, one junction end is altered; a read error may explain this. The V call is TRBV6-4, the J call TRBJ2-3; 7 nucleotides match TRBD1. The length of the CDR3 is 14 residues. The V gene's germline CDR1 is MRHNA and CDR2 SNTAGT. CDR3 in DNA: TGTGCCAGCTGTGAAGAGGGGGCCCCAGATACGCAGTATTTT. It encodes CASCEEGAPDTQYF.